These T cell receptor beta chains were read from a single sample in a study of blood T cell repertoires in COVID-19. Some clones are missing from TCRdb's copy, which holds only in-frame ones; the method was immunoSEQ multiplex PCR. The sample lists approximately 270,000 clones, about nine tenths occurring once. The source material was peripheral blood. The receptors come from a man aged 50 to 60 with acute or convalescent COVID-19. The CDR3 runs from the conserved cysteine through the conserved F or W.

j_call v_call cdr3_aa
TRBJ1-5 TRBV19 CASSGDRHQSVIWHF
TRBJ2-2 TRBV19 CASSGQGRTGELFF
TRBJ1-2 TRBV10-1 CASSDREDYGYTF
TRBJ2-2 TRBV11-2 CASSLGGTGELFF
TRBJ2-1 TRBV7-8 CASSGSWWGESYNEQFF
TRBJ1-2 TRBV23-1 CASSQSPGLCYGYTF
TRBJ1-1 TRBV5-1 CASSWGPMNTEAFF
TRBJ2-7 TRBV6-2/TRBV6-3 CASSYGQGAYEQYF
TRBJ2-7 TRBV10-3 CAISAARGQVYEQYF
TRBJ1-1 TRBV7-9 CASSLAQGAGEAFF
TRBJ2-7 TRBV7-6 CASSDLYEQYF
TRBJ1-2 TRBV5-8 CASGTGSPYGYTF
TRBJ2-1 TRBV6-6 CASSRIPSGGSYNEQFF
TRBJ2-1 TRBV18 CASSPGTGASEQFF
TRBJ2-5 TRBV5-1 CASSLADRAGETQYF
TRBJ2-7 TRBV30 CAWSRGGDAYEQYF
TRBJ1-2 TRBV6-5 CASTTSLSTGGYTF
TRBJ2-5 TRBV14 CASSHRAAGQETQYF
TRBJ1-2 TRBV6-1 CASSEDRGTGGYTF
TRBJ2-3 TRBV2 CASSESGGTDTQYF
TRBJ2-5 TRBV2 CASSVGGRGTQYF
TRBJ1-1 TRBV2 CARTGTGPEAFF
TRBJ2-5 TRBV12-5 CASGSETKPGQGWETQYF
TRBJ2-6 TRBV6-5 CASIGDSGANVLTF
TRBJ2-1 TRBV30 CAWTRTGGGPYNEQFF
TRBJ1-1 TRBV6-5 CASSIMDRANTEAFF
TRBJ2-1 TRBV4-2 CASSQGARRGGQNEQFF
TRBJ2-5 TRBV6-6 CASSGGQGQLLETQYF
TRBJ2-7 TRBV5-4 CASSSLQGSYEQYF
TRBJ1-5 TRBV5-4 CASSPGQGNQPQHF
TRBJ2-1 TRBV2 CASSAVGTSGPSYNEQFF
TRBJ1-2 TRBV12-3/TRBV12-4 CASLGTNYGYTF
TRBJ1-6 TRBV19 CASSREQTSSYNSPLHF
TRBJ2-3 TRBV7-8 CASSLERGTDTQYF
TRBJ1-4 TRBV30 CAWRRQGTNEKLFF
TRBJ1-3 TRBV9 CASSVGNGNTIYF
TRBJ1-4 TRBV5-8 CASTRQLSTNEKLFF
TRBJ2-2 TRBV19 CASTRDRVAGELFF
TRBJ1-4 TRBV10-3 CASGQGAAEKLFF
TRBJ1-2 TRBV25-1 CASSVHLHASSGGGYTF
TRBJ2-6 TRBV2 CASRGQPSGANVLTF
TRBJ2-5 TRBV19 CAAGGLGEETQYF
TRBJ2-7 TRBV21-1 CARRGQEAPYEQYF
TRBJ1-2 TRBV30 CAWTGGYYGYTF
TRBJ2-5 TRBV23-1 CASSLCPGTDQPNKTQETQYF
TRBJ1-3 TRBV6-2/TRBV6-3 CASSEGQGFGNTIYF
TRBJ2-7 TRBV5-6 CASSFVRGDYEQYF
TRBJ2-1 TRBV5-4 CASSLDPTTYNEQFF
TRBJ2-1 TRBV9 CASSVSDSTFYNEQFF
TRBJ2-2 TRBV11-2 CASSLVLAGTGELFF
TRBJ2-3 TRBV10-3 CAISESAYRGADTQYF
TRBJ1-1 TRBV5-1 CASSTGQAMNTEAFF
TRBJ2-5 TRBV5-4 CASSTGLAGGETQYF
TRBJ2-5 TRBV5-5 CASIPRGTIQETQYF
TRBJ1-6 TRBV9 CASSVGPYNSPLHF
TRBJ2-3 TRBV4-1 CASSQGGAGSSTDTQYF
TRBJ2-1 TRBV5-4 CASSPSSSYNEQFF
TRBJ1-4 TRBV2 CASRAGANEKLFF
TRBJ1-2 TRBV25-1 CASSETGIVRLGYTF
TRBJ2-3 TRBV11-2 CASSLAGVDTQYF